Below, one T cell receptor beta chain is given with its context. Per the original methods: Amplifying reference gene primers gave estimates of nucleated cell counts. This table comes from immunoSEQ multiplex PCR, and its TCRdb copy is limited to in-frame clones, with some not included. V and J calls and clone size follow that table, whereas D and trimming were derived from the DNA. This table has 250,000 to 400,000 clones, more than 75% appearing once. The data originate from a study of blood T cell repertoires in COVID-19. Whole-study context: Italy, Spain and the United States were the sources of the convalescent and acute COVID-19 samples. From T cells, B-cell-depleted T cells, or PBMCs came the material, which was cDNA or gDNA.

Recruits, aged roughly 18 to 100 years, lived in some 25 US areas. CDR1 is MNHEY and CDR2 is SVGEGT in the germline V gene. This CDR3 contains 14 residues. The V end lost 2 bases, the J end lost 4 bases, and 12 bases lay between the germline ends. V and J are TRBV6-2 or TRBV6-3 and TRBJ2-7; perhaps TRBD1 as D (5 bases). This clonotype originated in a man aged 55 to 70 who had recovered from COVID-19. Material: PBMCs or T cells enriched from blood (not recorded which). CDR3 sequence reads: CASSYGVGAYEQYF. The CDR3 bases are TGTGCCAGCAGTTACGGGGTAGGGGCTTACGAGCAGTACTTC.